This T cell receptor beta chain emerged from a study of CD4+ T cells in melanoma. The CDR3 covers 14 residues. Deletions cut 1 base from V and 6 bases from J, with 12 bases between. Per germline, CDR1 SGHTA and CDR2 FQGTGA. Generated by immunoSEQ multiplex PCR, the TCRdb table keeps only in-frame clones and is missing some. Seen here are about 110,000 clones, roughly 90% observed once, and the top ten hold 2.5% to 3.5%. Study outcomes and limitations: A reported correlation linked neoantigen-specific CD4+ T cells to CD8+, macrophage and B cell function.

About this clone itself: Its antigen is undetermined.

Sequenced: peripheral blood. This chain joins TRBV7-3 and TRBJ1-2, with D possibly matching TRBD1 (5 bases). The sequence was obtained from a human donor with melanoma. The CDR3 sequence: CASSLSPGINGYTF. In nucleotides, the CDR3 is TGTGCCAGCAGCTTAAGTCCAGGGATCAATGGCTACACCTTC. Looking up the rest from reference TRBV7-3 and TRBJ1-2 gives the full variable domain: GAGVSQTPSNKVTEKGKYVELRCDPISGHTALYWYRQSLGQGPEFLIYFQGTGAADDSGLPNDRFFAVRPEGSVSTLKIQRTERGDSAVYLCASSLSPGINGYTFGSGTRLTVV.